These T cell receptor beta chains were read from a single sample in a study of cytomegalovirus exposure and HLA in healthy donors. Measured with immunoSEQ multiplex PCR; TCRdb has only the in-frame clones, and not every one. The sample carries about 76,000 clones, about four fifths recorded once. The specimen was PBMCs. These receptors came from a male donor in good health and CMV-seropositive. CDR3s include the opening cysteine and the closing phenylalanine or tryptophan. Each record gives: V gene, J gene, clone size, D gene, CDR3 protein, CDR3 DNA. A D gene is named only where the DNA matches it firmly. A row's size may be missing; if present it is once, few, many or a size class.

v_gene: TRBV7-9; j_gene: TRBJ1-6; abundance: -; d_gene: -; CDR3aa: CASSPRDSPLHF; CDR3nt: TGTGCCAGCAGCCCCAGGGATTCACCCCTCCACTTT
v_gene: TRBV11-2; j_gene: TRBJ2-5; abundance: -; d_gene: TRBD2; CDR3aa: CASRPPTSGGRETQYF; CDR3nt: TGTGCCAGCAGGCCACCGACTAGCGGGGGTCGTGAGACCCAGTACTTC
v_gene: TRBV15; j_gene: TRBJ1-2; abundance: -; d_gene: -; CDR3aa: CATSIPRWGGTNGYTF; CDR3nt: TGTGCCACCAGCATCCCCCGGTGGGGGGGTACGAATGGCTACACCTTC
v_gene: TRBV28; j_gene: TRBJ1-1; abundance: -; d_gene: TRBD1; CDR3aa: CASSTGGGTEAFF; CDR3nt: TGTGCCAGCAGCACAGGGGGAGGAACTGAAGCTTTCTTT
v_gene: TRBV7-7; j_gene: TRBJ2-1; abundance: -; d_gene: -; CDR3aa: CASNNSRGRRSYNEQFF; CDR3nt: TGTGCCAGCAACAACTCTCGGGGGAGGAGGTCCTACAATGAGCAGTTCTTC
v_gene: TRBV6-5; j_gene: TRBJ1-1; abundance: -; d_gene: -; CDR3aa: CASSYSKNTEAFF; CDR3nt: TGTGCCAGCAGTTACTCTAAGAACACTGAAGCTTTCTTT
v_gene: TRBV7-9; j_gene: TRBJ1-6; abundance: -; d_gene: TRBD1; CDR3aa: CASRTQTGQSPLHF; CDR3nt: TGTGCCAGCAGGACCCAGACAGGGCAATCACCCCTCCACTTT
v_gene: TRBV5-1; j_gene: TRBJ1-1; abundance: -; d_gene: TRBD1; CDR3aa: CASSPGDRNTEAFF; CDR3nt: TGCGCCAGCAGCCCAGGGGACAGGAACACTGAAGCTTTCTTT
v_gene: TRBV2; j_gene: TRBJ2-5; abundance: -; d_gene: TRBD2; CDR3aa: CASSEGGAAGGVGETQYF; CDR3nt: TGTGCCAGCAGTGAAGGAGGGGCTGCGGGGGGAGTTGGGGAGACCCAGTACTTC
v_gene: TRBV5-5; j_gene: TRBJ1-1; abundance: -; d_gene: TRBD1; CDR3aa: CASSRSGQLYTEAFF; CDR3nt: TGTGCCAGCAGCCGGTCGGGACAGCTTTACACTGAAGCTTTCTTT
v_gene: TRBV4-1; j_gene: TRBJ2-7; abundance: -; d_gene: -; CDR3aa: CASSQDFSVPYEQYF; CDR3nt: TGCGCCAGCAGCCAAGATTTCAGTGTCCCCTACGAGCAGTACTTC
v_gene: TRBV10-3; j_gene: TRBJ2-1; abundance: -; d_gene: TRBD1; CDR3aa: CATSGTEDNEQFF; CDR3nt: TGTGCCACCTCCGGGACAGAGGACAATGAGCAGTTCTTC
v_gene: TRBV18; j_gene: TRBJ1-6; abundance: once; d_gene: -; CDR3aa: CASSPGERGAGSPLHF; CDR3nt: TGTGCCAGCTCACCCGGGGAACGGGGGGCCGGTTCACCCCTCCACTTT
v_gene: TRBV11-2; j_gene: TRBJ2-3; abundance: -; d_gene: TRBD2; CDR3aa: CASSSLRTSGGDTDTQYF; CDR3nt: TGTGCCAGCAGCTCCCTAAGGACTAGCGGGGGGGACACAGATACGCAGTATTTT
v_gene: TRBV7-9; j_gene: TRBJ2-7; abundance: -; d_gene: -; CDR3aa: CASSSEQGEQYF; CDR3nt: TGTGCCAGCAGCTCCGAGCAGGGAGAGCAGTACTTC
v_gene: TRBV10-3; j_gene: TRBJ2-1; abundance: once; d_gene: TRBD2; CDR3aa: CAISVELASSYNEQFF; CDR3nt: TGTGCCATCAGTGTAGAACTAGCGAGCTCCTACAATGAGCAGTTCTTC
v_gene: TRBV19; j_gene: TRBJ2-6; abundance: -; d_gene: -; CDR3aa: CASSIGLTGANVLTF; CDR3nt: TGTGCCAGTAGTATAGGACTGACTGGGGCCAACGTCCTGACTTTC
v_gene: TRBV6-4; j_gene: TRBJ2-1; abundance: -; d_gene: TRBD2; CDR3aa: CASSDQRGDSYNEQFF; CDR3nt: TGTGCCAGCAGTGACCAGCGGGGGGACTCCTACAATGAGCAGTTCTTC
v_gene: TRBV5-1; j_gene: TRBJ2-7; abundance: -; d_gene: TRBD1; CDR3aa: CASSLAGQGYEQYF; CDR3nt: TGCGCCAGCAGCTTGGCGGGACAGGGCTACGAGCAGTACTTC
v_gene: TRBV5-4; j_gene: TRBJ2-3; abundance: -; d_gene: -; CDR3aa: CASSFGGTDTQYF; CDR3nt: TGTGCCAGCAGCTTTGGGGGGACAGATACGCAGTATTTT
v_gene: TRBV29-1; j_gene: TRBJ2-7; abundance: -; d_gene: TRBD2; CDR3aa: CSVGPGGHGGEQYF; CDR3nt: TGCAGCGTCGGCCCGGGGGGGCATGGAGGGGAGCAGTACTTC
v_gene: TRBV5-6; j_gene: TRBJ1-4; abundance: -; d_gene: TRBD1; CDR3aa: CASSLTGAGGTNEKLFF; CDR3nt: TGTGCCAGCAGCTTGACAGGGGCCGGGGGAACTAATGAAAAACTGTTTTTT
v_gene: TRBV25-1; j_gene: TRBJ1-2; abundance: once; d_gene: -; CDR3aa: CASRTGTGNYGYTF; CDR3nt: TGTGCCAGCAGGACCGGTACAGGAAACTATGGCTACACCTTC
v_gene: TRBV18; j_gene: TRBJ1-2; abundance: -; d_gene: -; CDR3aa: CASSVTGAANYGYTF; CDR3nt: TGTGCCAGCTCAGTTACAGGCGCCGCTAACTATGGCTACACCTTC
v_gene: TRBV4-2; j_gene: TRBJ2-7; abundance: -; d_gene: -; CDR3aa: CASSQDGAGAYEQYF; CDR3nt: TGTGCCAGCAGCCAAGATGGAGCGGGCGCCTACGAGCAGTACTTC
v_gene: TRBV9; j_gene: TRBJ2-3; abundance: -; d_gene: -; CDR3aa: CASSVLSGTSTDTQYF; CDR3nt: TGTGCCAGCAGCGTACTGAGCGGAACTAGCACAGATACGCAGTATTTT
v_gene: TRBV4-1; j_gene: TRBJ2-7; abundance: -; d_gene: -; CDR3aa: CASSQDHGGASYEQYF; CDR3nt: TGCGCCAGCAGCCAAGATCACGGAGGAGCCTCCTACGAGCAGTACTTC
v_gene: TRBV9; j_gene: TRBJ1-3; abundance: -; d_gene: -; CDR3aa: CASSPLSGGTGQRSGNTIYF; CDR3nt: TGTGCCAGCAGCCCCCTAAGTGGGGGAACAGGGCAACGCTCTGGAAACACCATATATTTT
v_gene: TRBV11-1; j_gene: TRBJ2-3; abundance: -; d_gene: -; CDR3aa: CASSRGQLAVDTQYF; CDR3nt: TGTGCCAGCAGCCGTGGACAGTTGGCAGTTGATACGCAGTATTTT
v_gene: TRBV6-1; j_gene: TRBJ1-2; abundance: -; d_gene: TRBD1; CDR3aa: CASSELGTGVRNGYTF; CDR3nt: TGTGCCAGCAGTGAATTAGGGACAGGGGTACGGAATGGCTACACCTTC
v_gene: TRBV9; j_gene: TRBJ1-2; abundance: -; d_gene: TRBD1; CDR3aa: CASSVAGTGGSGYTF; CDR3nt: TGTGCCAGCAGCGTAGCCGGGACAGGGGGCTCTGGCTACACCTTC
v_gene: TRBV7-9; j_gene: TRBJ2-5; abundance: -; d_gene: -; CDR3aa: CASSLAEIRKETQYF; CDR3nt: TGTGCCAGCAGCTTAGCTGAGATCAGGAAAGAGACCCAGTACTTC
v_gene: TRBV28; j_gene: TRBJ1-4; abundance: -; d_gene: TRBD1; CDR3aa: CASSLPGQGAQGQEKLFF; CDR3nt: TGTGCCAGCAGTTTACCCGGACAGGGGGCGCAAGGGCAAGAAAAACTGTTTTTT
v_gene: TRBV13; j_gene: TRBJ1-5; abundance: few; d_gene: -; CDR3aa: CASSLGGGNQPQHF; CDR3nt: TGTGCCAGCAGCTTAGGTGGAGGCAATCAGCCCCAGCATTTT
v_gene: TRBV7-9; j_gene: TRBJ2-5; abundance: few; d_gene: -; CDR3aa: CSSSLEDILQETQYF; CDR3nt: TGTTCCAGCAGCTTAGAGGACATCCTCCAAGAGACCCAGTACTTC
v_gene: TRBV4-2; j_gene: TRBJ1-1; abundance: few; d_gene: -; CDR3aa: CASSQTANTEAFF; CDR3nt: TGTGCCAGCAGCCAGACAGCGAACACTGAAGCTTTCTTT
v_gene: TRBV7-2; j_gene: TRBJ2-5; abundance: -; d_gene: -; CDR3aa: CASSFRAETQYF; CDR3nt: TGTGCCAGCAGCTTTCGAGCGGAGACCCAGTACTTC
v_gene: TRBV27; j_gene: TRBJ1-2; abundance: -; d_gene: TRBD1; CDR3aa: CASSSPDRGSYGYTF; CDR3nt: TGTGCCAGCAGTTCGCCGGACAGGGGATCGTATGGCTACACCTTC
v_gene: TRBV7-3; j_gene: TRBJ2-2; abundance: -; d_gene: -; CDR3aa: CASSALGPGELFF; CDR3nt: TGTGCCAGCAGCGCCTTGGGCCCCGGGGAGCTGTTTTTT
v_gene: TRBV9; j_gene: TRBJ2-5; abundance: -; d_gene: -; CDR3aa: CASSPLEGWAGETQYF; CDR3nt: TGTGCCAGCAGCCCCCTAGAAGGGTGGGCGGGAGAGACCCAGTACTTC
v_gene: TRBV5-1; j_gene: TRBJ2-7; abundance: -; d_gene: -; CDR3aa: CASSLSTGFSYEQYF; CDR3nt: TGCGCCAGCAGCTTATCCACGGGGTTTAGCTACGAGCAGTACTTC
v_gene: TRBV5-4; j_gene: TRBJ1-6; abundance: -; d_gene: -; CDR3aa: CASSLAAGSNSPLHF; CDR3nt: TGTGCCAGCAGCTTGGCTGCGGGGTCTAATTCACCCCTCCACTTT
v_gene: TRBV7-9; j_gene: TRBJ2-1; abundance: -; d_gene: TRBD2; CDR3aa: CASSLLAGGPDNEQFF; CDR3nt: TGTGCCAGCAGCTTACTAGCGGGGGGGCCGGACAATGAGCAGTTCTTC
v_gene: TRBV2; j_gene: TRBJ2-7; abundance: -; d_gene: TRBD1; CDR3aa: CASSVGTVYYEQYF; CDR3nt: TGTGCCAGCAGTGTGGGGACAGTTTACTACGAGCAGTACTTC
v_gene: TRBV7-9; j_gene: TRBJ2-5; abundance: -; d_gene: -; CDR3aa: CASSLAVLAEETQYF; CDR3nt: TGTGCCAGCAGCTTAGCGGTGTTAGCGGAAGAGACCCAGTACTTC
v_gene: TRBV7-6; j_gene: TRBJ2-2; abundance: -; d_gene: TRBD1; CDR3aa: CASSLMGLVRGQFANTGELFF; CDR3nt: TGTGCCAGCAGCCTGATGGGTTTAGTTCGGGGACAGTTCGCGAACACCGGGGAGCTGTTTTTT
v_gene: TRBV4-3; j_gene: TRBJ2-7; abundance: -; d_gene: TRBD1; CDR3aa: CASSQDVQGALEQYF; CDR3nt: TGCGCCAGCAGCCAAGACGTACAGGGGGCGCTTGAGCAGTACTTC
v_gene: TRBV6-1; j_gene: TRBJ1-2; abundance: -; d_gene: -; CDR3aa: CASSEGAGYGYTF; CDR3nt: TGTGCCAGCAGTGAAGGGGCGGGGTATGGCTACACCTTC
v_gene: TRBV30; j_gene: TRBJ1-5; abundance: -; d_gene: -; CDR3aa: CAWSVGGVRNQPQHF; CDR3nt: TGTGCCTGGAGTGTAGGAGGGGTTCGGAATCAGCCCCAGCATTTT
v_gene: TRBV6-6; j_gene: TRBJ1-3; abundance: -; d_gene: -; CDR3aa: CASSYSRGGGNTIYF; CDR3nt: TGTGCCAGCAGTTACTCGCGAGGCGGTGGAAACACCATATATTTT
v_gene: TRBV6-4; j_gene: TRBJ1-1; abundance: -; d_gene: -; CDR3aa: CASSDGTRGAEAFF; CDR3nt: TGTGCCAGCAGTGACGGAACCCGGGGGGCTGAAGCTTTCTTT
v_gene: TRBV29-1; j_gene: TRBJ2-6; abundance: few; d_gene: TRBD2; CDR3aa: CSVLPAGVSSGANVLTF; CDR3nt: TGCAGCGTTCTCCCGGCGGGGGTCAGCTCTGGGGCCAACGTCCTGACTTTC
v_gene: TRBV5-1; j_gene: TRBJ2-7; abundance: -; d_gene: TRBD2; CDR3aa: CASSLVSGTSGNEQYF; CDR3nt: TGCGCCAGCAGCTTGGTCTCCGGGACTAGCGGGAATGAGCAGTACTTC